This entry concerns a single TCR beta chain. These data originate in a study of blood T cell repertoires in COVID-19. Sequenced by immunoSEQ multiplex PCR; TCRdb stores in-frame clones only, minus some. Among 250,000 to 350,000 clones listed, about four fifths were seen once. V shed 6 bases and J shed 4 bases, with 10 bases lying between them. Germline CDR1 and CDR2: LNHDA and SQIVND (reference sequence). The CDR3 loop spans 14 amino acids. The J gene is TRBJ2-6, the V gene TRBV19, with TRBD2 as a possible D gene (5 bases). The receptor's source is a human donor with COVID-19, enrolled during active disease. The donor label of this sample is uncertain. The specimen was peripheral blood. Here the CDR3 reads CASRRVAGANVLTF. CDR3 sequence (DNA): TGTGCCAGTAGGCGGGTAGCCGGGGCCAACGTCCTGACTTTC.